A single sample gave rise to the 17 T cell receptor beta chains below, sequenced in a study of CD8+ T cells in alopecia areata. It was cDNA, reverse transcribed from extracted RNA, that served as the sequencing template. Using immunoSEQ multiplex PCR, the repertoire was profiled, and TCRdb retains in-frame clones only, with some absent. Found here are about 180,000 clones, about 63% of them singletons; the top ten hold about 1.7%. The source was CD4+ T cells sorted from blood, collected at week 0. Source of these receptors: a human donor with alopecia areata.

The genes are TRBV30 and TRBJ1-4; no clear D. This CDR3 comprises 14 residues. Per germline, CDR1 GTSNPN and CDR2 SVGIG (reference sequence). Trimming stripped 3 bases from V and 8 bases from J, with 16 bases between. The CDR3 here is CAWRLTSRGEKLFF. The CDR3 DNA reads as TGTGCCTGGAGACTGACATCCAGAGGAGAAAAACTGTTTTTT.

The chain joins TRBV4-3 to TRBJ1-6; D ambiguous. Trimming shortened V by 0 bases and J by 6 bases, and 12 bases separated the two germline ends. Germline CDR1 reads LGHNA; CDR2 reads YSLEER. This CDR3 contains 16 residues. The CDR3 reads CASSQDPHRSNSPLHF. CDR3 bases: TGCGCCAGCAGCCAAGATCCTCACAGATCTAATTCACCCCTCCACTTT.

The chain couples TRBV13 to TRBJ2-7; D not resolved. Germline assignment: CDR1 PRHDT and CDR2 FYEKMQ (reference sequence). V shed 0 bases and J shed 5 bases, with 8 bases lying between them. This CDR3 comprises 13 residues. The DNA of the CDR3 is TGTGCCAGCAGCTTAGGAGGACGGCACGAGCAGTACTTC. Translated: CASSLGGRHEQYF.

The V gene is TRBV15, the J gene TRBJ2-3; no reliable D call. Germline V gene lookup returns CDR1 LNHNV and CDR2 YYDKDF (reference sequence). V lost 0 bases, J lost 3 bases, and 13 bases lay in between. CDR3 length: 16 residues. CDR3 nucleotides: TGTGCCACCAGCAGAGATTATGGCAGCTCTACAGATACGCAGTATTTT. Its protein product is CATSRDYGSSTDTQYF.

V is TRBV6-6 and J is TRBJ1-2; D is undetermined. The CDR3 consists of 12 residues. The germline gives CDR1 MNHNY, CDR2 SVGAGI (reference sequence). Trimming left V 3 bases short and J 5 bases short, with 7 bases between. The CDR3 DNA follows: TGTGCCAGCAGTTATGGCGGGTATGGCTACACCTTC. It yields the protein CASSYGGYGYTF.

The gene calls are TRBV30 and TRBJ1-6; 8 bases line up with TRBD1. V lost 3 bases, J lost 10 bases, and 17 bases stayed unmatched. There are 17 residues in the CDR3. The germline gives CDR1 GTSNPN, CDR2 SVGIG (reference sequence). The CDR3 reads CAWRGRLAQGAKSPLHF. The DNA of the CDR3 is TGTGCCTGGAGAGGTCGTCTGGCTCAGGGGGCCAAGTCACCCCTCCACTTT.

This clone was detected only a few times. The J gene is TRBJ1-1, the V gene TRBV30; D gene unclear. The V gene's germline CDR1 is GTSNPN and CDR2 SVGIG (reference sequence). The CDR3 contains 11 residues. The ends were cut back, 2 bases at V and 9 bases at J, with 10 bases in the middle. CDR3 bases: TGTGCCTGGAGTCAAGGGATTAAAGCTTTCTTT. Its translation is CAWSQGIKAFF.

The V call is TRBV6-5, the J call TRBJ1-6; perhaps TRBD1 as D (6 bases). The CDR3 contains 12 residues. The V and J ends lost 6 bases and 10 bases respectively, with 10 bases between them. The germline V gene has CDR1 MNHEY and CDR2 SVGAGI. The CDR3 loop reads CASSQGNSPLHF. In DNA form, the CDR3 reads TGTGCCAGCAGCCAGGGGAACTCACCCCTCCACTTT.

The rearrangement uses TRBV2 and TRBJ2-3; tentative D call: TRBD2 (6 bases). Between the trimmed V and J ends, which lost 9 bases and 2 bases, there was a span of 15 bases. This CDR3 spans 14 amino acids. Germline CDR1 is SNHLY and CDR2 is FYNNEI. The CDR3 loop is CARGGPESTDTQYF. The DNA of the CDR3 is TGTGCCAGGGGAGGACCGGAGTCCACAGATACGCAGTATTTT.

This chain links TRBV10-3 with TRBJ1-1; D gene ambiguous. The V gene's germline CDR1 is ENHRY and CDR2 SYGVKD. Between the trimmed V and J ends, which lost 3 bases and 0 bases, there was a span of 11 bases. The CDR3 runs 15 residues. The CDR3 sequence is CAISEQPGLNTEAFF. The CDR3 nucleotides read TGTGCCATCAGTGAACAGCCAGGCTTGAACACTGAAGCTTTCTTT.

The rearrangement links TRBV29-1 to TRBJ1-2, with D unresolved. V gave up 1 base and J gave up 2 bases, with 17 bases separating them. The CDR3 sequence is 16 residues long. Germline values: CDR1 SQVTM, CDR2 ANQGSEA. The CDR3 sequence: CSVEAPDGIPNYGYTF. The CDR3 DNA is TGCAGCGTTGAAGCCCCGGACGGTATCCCAAACTATGGCTACACCTTC.

Here the CDR3 DNA reads TGTGCCTGGAGTCACCGACAGGGTTGGAACATTCAGTACTTC. This gives the protein CAWSHRQGWNIQYF. This rearrangement joins TRBV30 to TRBJ2-4; 7 bases are a match to TRBD1. The CDR3 extends over 14 amino acids. The J segment lost 7 bases and the V segment lost 2 bases, leaving 8 bases of the junction unmatched. Germline assignment: CDR1 GTSNPN and CDR2 SVGIG (reference sequence).

CDR3: CAWKGTTNEKLFF. The CDR3 nucleotides read TGTGCCTGGAAGGGGACCACTAATGAAAAACTGTTTTTT. The chain is built from TRBV30 and TRBJ1-4; possibly TRBD1 for D (5 bases). CDR1 and CDR2 from the germline V gene are GTSNPN and SVGIG (reference sequence). Between the trimmed V and J ends, which lost 4 bases and 2 bases, there was a span of 8 bases. The CDR3 extends over 13 amino acids.

The chain carries TRBV9 and TRBJ2-2; TRBD1 might be the D (5 bases). V was cut by 4 bases and J by 2 bases, with 15 bases left in between. Germline V gene lookup returns CDR1 SGDLS and CDR2 YYNGEE. This CDR3 is 16 amino acids long. The CDR3 here is CASSTLGAVNTGELFF. The CDR3 nucleotides read TGTGCCAGCAGCACTCTAGGGGCAGTTAACACCGGGGAGCTGTTTTTT.

The J gene is TRBJ2-4, the V gene TRBV5-4; D remains unclear. V shed 0 bases and J shed 0 bases, with 7 bases lying between them. The V gene's germline CDR1 is SGHNT and CDR2 YYREEE (reference sequence). This CDR3 has 15 amino acids. CDR3 DNA: TGTGCCAGCAGCTTGGACACAGTAGCCAAAAACATTCAGTACTTC. Translation: CASSLDTVAKNIQYF.

The V call is TRBV29-1, the J call TRBJ2-6; the D is unclear. This CDR3 region has 15 residues. Trimming shortened V by 0 bases and J by 0 bases, and 6 bases separated the two germline ends. Germline-derived CDR1 and CDR2 are SQVTM and ANQGSEA. CDR3 amino acids: CSVEDNSSGANVLTF. CDR3 in DNA: TGCAGCGTTGAAGATAACAGCTCTGGGGCCAACGTCCTGACTTTC. Based on the CDR3 plus reference TRBV29-1 and TRBJ2-6, the full variable domain is SAVISQKPSRDICQRGTSLTIQCQVDSQVTMMFWYRQQPGQSLTLIATANQGSEATYESGFVIDKFPISRPNLTFSTLTVSNMSPEDSSIYLCSVEDNSSGANVLTFGAGSRLTVL.

This clone was detected a few times. The V gene is TRBV29-1, the J gene TRBJ2-7; 7 nucleotides align to TRBD1. Germline lookup yields CDR1 SQVTM and CDR2 ANQGSEA. The trim removed 4 bases at V and 3 bases at J, leaving 9 bases unmatched. CDR3 size: 14 residues. The CDR3 nucleotides are TGCAGCGTTGCCCATTACAGGGGAAACTACGAGCAGTACTTC. It specifies CSVAHYRGNYEQYF.